These T cell receptor beta chains were read from a single sample in a study of T cell responses to AZD1222 COVID-19 vaccine. Profiled with immunoSEQ multiplex PCR; TCRdb holds only in-frame clones, not every one. Of more than 70,000 clones in the sample, 70% to 90% are singletons; the top ten hold about 5%. The sample was peripheral blood, taken 28 days after the second AZD1222 dose. These receptors came from an adult who received the AZD1222 COVID-19 vaccine. The CDR3 runs from the conserved cysteine through the conserved F or W. Each record gives: clone size, V gene, D gene, J gene, CDR3 protein, CDR3 DNA. D genes are given only for firm matches. Clone size, where shown, is once, few, many, or a class for clones that have expanded.

clone size: -; V gene: TRBV3-1/TRBV3-2; D gene: -; J gene: TRBJ1-1; CDR3 protein: CASSQTARGPEAFF; CDR3 DNA: TGTGCCAGCAGCCAAACCGCCCGAGGTCCTGAAGCTTTCTTT
clone size: once; V gene: TRBV19; D gene: TRBD1; J gene: TRBJ1-2; CDR3 protein: CASSIALGQRHSNYGYTF; CDR3 DNA: TGTGCCAGTAGTATAGCTTTGGGACAGCGCCACTCTAACTATGGCTACACCTTC
clone size: -; V gene: TRBV29-1; D gene: -; J gene: TRBJ1-1; CDR3 protein: CSVVRHPRTEAFF; CDR3 DNA: TGCAGCGTTGTTCGACACCCGAGGACTGAAGCTTTCTTT
clone size: once; V gene: TRBV6-5; D gene: -; J gene: TRBJ1-6; CDR3 protein: CASRTGPIYNSPLHF; CDR3 DNA: TGTGCCAGCAGGACGGGACCGATCTATAATTCACCCCTCCACTTT
clone size: few; V gene: TRBV6-1; D gene: TRBD1; J gene: TRBJ1-2; CDR3 protein: CASSEVLTGGIYGYTF; CDR3 DNA: TGTGCCAGCAGTGAAGTTCTAACAGGGGGCATCTATGGCTACACCTTC
clone size: -; V gene: TRBV19; D gene: TRBD1; J gene: TRBJ1-4; CDR3 protein: CASSIGTGRREKLFF; CDR3 DNA: TGTGCCAGTAGTATCGGGACAGGGAGAAGAGAAAAACTGTTTTTT
clone size: -; V gene: TRBV7-8; D gene: -; J gene: TRBJ1-3; CDR3 protein: CASSLGGLFSGNTIYF; CDR3 DNA: TGTGCCAGCAGCTTAGGGGGTCTGTTCTCTGGAAACACCATATATTTT
clone size: -; V gene: TRBV6-6; D gene: -; J gene: TRBJ1-5; CDR3 protein: CASSYDGYNQPQHF; CDR3 DNA: TGTGCCAGCAGTTACGACGGTTACAATCAGCCCCAGCATTTT
clone size: -; V gene: TRBV12-5; D gene: -; J gene: TRBJ2-2; CDR3 protein: CASGLGNTGELFF; CDR3 DNA: TGTGCTAGTGGTTTGGGCAACACCGGGGAGCTGTTTTTT
clone size: -; V gene: TRBV4-1; D gene: -; J gene: TRBJ2-6; CDR3 protein: CASSQDKSRDAGANVLTF; CDR3 DNA: TGCGCCAGCAGCCAAGATAAGAGTAGGGACGCTGGGGCCAACGTCCTGACTTTC
clone size: once; V gene: TRBV10-2; D gene: -; J gene: TRBJ1-1; CDR3 protein: CASSETWGATEAFF; CDR3 DNA: TGCGCCAGCAGTGAGACCTGGGGGGCCACTGAAGCTTTCTTT
clone size: -; V gene: TRBV6-5; D gene: -; J gene: TRBJ1-2; CDR3 protein: CASLGGWASGGYTF; CDR3 DNA: TGTGCCAGCTTAGGGGGGTGGGCATCGGGTGGCTACACCTTC
clone size: -; V gene: TRBV2; D gene: TRBD1; J gene: TRBJ1-2; CDR3 protein: CASSTDRRNYGYTF; CDR3 DNA: TGTGCCAGCAGTACGGACAGGCGAAACTATGGCTACACCTTC
clone size: -; V gene: TRBV2; D gene: -; J gene: TRBJ1-5; CDR3 protein: CASTVLSNQPQHF; CDR3 DNA: TGTGCTAGCACTGTCCTTAGCAATCAGCCCCAGCATTTT
clone size: -; V gene: TRBV27; D gene: -; J gene: TRBJ2-3; CDR3 protein: CASSTQAGTQYF; CDR3 DNA: TGTGCCAGCAGTACCCAAGCCGGTACGCAGTATTTT
clone size: -; V gene: TRBV7-6; D gene: -; J gene: TRBJ1-4; CDR3 protein: CASSLFDPTNEKLFF; CDR3 DNA: TGTGCCAGCAGCTTATTCGATCCAACTAATGAAAAACTGTTTTTT
clone size: -; V gene: TRBV2; D gene: TRBD1; J gene: TRBJ1-1; CDR3 protein: CASSSGQGRVGTEAFF; CDR3 DNA: TGTGCCAGCAGTAGTGGACAGGGACGGGTAGGCACTGAAGCTTTCTTT
clone size: -; V gene: TRBV7-6; D gene: -; J gene: TRBJ2-2; CDR3 protein: CASSIGTLNTGELFF; CDR3 DNA: TGTGCCAGCAGCATCGGGACACTAAACACCGGGGAGCTGTTTTTT
clone size: -; V gene: TRBV6-1; D gene: -; J gene: TRBJ1-1; CDR3 protein: CASSEVGRDTEAFF; CDR3 DNA: TGTGCCAGCAGTGAGGTGGGGAGGGACACTGAAGCTTTCTTT
clone size: -; V gene: TRBV11-1; D gene: -; J gene: TRBJ1-2; CDR3 protein: CASSRDSGGDGYTF; CDR3 DNA: TGTGCCAGCAGCCGAGACTCGGGAGGGGATGGCTACACCTTC
clone size: once; V gene: TRBV7-2; D gene: -; J gene: TRBJ2-2; CDR3 protein: CASSSGRETGELFF; CDR3 DNA: TGTGCCAGCAGCTCGGGAAGGGAGACCGGGGAGCTGTTTTTT
clone size: once; V gene: TRBV2; D gene: -; J gene: TRBJ2-5; CDR3 protein: CASSDGVGRETQYF; CDR3 DNA: TGTGCCAGCAGTGATGGGGTTGGGCGGGAGACCCAGTACTTC